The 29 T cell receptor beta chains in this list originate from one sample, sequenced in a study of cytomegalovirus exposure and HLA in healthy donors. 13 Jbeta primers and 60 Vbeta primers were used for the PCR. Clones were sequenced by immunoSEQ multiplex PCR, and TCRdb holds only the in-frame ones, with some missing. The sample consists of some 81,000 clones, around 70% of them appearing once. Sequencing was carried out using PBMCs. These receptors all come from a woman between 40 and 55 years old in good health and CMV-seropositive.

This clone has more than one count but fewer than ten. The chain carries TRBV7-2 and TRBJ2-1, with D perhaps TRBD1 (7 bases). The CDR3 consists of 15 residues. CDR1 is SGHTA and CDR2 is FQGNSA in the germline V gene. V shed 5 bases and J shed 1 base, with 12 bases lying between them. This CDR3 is CASSPPGGSYNEQFF. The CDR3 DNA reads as TGTGCCAGCAGCCCCCCAGGGGGGTCCTACAATGAGCAGTTCTTC.

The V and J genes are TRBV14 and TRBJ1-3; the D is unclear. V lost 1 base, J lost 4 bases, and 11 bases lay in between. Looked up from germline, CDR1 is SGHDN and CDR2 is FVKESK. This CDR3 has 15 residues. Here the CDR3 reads CASSQVTGSGNTIYF. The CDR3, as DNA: TGTGCCAGCAGCCAAGTTACGGGATCCGGAAACACCATATATTTT.

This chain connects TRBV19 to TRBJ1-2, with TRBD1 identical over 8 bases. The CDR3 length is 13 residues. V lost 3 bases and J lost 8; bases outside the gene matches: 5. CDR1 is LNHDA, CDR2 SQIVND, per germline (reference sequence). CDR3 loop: CASSIQGARGYTF. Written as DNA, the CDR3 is TGTGCCAGTAGTATCCAGGGGGCAAGGGGCTACACCTTC.

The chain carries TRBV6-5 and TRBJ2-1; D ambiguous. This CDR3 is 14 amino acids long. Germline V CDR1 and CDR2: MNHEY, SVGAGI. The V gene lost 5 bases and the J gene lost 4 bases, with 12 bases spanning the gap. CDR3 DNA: TGTGCCAGCAGTCTCCAGTTATATTACAATGAGCAGTTCTTC. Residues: CASSLQLYYNEQFF.

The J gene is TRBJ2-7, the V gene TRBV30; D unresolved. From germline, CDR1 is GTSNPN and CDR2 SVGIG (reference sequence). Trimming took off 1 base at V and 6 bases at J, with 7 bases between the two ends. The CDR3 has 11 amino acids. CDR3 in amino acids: CAWSALSEQYF. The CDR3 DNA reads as TGTGCCTGGAGTGCCCTTAGCGAGCAGTACTTC.

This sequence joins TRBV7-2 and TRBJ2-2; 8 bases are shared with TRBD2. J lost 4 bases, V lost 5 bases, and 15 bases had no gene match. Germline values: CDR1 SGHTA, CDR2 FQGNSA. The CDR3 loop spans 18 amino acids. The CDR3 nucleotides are TGTGCCAGCAGCCCCCACGGGGGGAGCGGGGGCGGCACCGGGGAGCTGTTTTTT. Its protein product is CASSPHGGSGGGTGELFF.

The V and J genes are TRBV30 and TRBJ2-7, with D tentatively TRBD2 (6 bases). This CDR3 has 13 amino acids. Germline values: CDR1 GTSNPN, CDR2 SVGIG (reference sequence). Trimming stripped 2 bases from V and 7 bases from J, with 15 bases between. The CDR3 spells CAWSRTTAGEQYF. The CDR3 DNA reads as TGTGCCTGGAGTCGGACTACCGCTGGGGAGCAGTACTTC.

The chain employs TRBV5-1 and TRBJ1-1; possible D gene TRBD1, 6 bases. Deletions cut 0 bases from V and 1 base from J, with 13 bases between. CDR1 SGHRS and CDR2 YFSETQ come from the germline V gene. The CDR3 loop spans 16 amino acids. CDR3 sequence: CASSLGQVGGNTEAFF. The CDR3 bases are TGCGCCAGCAGCTTGGGACAGGTAGGGGGGAACACTGAAGCTTTCTTT.

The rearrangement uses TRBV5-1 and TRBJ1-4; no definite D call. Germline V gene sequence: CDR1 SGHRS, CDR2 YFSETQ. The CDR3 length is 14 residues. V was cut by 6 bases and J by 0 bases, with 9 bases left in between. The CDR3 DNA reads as TGCGCCAGCACACCGCGGTCAACTAATGAAAAACTGTTTTTT. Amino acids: CASTPRSTNEKLFF.

The CDR3 region has the DNA TGCGCCAGCAGCATGCCCCCCGGCAATGAGCAGTTCTTC. Protein product: CASSMPPGNEQFF. This chain joins TRBV5-1 and TRBJ2-1; no definite D call. The CDR3 is 13 residues long. The V end lost 4 bases, the J end lost 6 bases, and 11 bases lay between the germline ends. CDR1 SGHRS and CDR2 YFSETQ come from the germline V gene. The complete variable domain, with remaining parts taken from reference TRBV5-1 and TRBJ2-1, reads KAGVTQTPRYLIKTRGQQVTLSCSPISGHRSVSWYQQTPGQGLQFLFEYFSETQRNKGNFPGRFSGRQFSNSRSEMNVSTLELGDSALYLCASSMPPGNEQFFGPGTRLTVL.

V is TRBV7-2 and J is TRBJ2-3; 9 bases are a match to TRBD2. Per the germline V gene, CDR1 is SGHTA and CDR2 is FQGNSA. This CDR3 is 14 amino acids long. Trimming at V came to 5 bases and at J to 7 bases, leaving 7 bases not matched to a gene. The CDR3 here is CASSPTSGHNTQYF. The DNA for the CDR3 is TGTGCCAGCAGCCCGACTAGCGGACACAATACGCAGTATTTT.

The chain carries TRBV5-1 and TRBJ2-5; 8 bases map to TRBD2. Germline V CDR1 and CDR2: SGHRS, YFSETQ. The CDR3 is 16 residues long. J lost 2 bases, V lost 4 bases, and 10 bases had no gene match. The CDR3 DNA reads TGCGCCAGCAGCCCGGGGGGGGGAGGCCTTCAAGAGACCCAGTACTTC. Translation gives CASSPGGGGLQETQYF.

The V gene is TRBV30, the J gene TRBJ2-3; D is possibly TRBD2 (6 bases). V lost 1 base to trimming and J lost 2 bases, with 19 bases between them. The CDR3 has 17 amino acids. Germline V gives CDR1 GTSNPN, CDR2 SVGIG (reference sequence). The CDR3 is CAWSAVEGMRYTDTQYF. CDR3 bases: TGTGCCTGGAGTGCCGTGGAGGGCATGCGGTACACAGATACGCAGTATTTT.

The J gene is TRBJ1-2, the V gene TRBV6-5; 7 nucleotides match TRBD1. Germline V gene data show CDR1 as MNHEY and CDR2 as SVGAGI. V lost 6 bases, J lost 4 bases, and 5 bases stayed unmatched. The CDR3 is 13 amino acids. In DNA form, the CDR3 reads TGTGCCAGCAGAACACAGGGGCCCTATGGCTACACCTTC. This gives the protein CASRTQGPYGYTF.

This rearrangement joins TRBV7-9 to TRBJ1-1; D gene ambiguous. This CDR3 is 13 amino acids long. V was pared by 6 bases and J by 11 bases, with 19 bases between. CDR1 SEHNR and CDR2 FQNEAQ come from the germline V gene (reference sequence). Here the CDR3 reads CASRARGVMHAFF. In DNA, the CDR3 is TGTGCCAGCAGAGCCCGGGGAGTCATGCATGCTTTCTTT.

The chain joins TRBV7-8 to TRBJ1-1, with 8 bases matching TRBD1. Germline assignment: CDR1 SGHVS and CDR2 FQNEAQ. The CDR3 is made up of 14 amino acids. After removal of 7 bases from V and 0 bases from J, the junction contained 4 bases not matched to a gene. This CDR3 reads CASIPDRVNTEAFF. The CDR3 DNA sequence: TGTGCCAGCATCCCGGACAGGGTGAACACTGAAGCTTTCTTT.

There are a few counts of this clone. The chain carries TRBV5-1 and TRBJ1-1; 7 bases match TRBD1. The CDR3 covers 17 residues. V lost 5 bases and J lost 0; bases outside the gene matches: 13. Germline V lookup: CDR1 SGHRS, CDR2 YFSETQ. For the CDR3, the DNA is TGCGCCAGCAGGGACCCGCTAGGGGGCAGGATGAACACTGAAGCTTTCTTT. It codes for CASRDPLGGRMNTEAFF.

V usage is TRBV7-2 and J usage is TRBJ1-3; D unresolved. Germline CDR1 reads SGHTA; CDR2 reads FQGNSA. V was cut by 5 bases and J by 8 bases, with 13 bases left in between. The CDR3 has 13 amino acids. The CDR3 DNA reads TGTGCCAGCAGCCCCACCGGGGTGGACACCATATATTTT. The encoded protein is CASSPTGVDTIYF.

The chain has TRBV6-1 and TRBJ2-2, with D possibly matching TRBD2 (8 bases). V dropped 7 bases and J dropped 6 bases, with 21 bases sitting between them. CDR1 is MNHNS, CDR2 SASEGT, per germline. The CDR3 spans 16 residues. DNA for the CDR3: TGTGCCAGCACTGACAGGGCTAGCGGGTCATCCGGGGAGCTGTTTTTT. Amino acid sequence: CASTDRASGSSGELFF.

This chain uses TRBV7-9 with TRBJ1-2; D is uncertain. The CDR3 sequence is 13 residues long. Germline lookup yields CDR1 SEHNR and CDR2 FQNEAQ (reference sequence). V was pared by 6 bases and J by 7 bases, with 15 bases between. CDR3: CASSREDAGGYTF. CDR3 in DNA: TGTGCCAGCAGTAGGGAGGATGCTGGTGGCTACACCTTC.

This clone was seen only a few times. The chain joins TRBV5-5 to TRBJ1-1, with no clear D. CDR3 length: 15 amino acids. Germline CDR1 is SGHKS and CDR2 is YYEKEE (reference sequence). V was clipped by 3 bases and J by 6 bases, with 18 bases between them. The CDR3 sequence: CASSYTGLLDAEAFF. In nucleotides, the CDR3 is TGTGCCAGCAGCTACACGGGTCTGCTTGACGCTGAAGCTTTCTTT.

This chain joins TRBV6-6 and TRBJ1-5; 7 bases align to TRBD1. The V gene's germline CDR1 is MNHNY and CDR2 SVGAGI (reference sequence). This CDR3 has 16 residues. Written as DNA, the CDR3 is TGTGCAACCCGCACCGGGACAGACACTTACAATCAGCCCCAGCATTTT. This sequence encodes CATRTGTDTYNQPQHF.

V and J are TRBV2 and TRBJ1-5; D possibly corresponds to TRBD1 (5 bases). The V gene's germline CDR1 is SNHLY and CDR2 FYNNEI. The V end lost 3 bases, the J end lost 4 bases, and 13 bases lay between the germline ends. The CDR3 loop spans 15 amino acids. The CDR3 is CASSEMGQPNQPQHF. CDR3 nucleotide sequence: TGTGCCAGCAGTGAGATGGGGCAGCCAAATCAGCCCCAGCATTTT. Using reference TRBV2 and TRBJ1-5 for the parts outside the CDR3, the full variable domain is EPEVTQTPSHQVTQMGQEVILRCVPISNHLYFYWYRQILGQKVEFLVSFYNNEISEKSEIFDDQFSVERPDGSNFTLKIRSTKLEDSAMYFCASSEMGQPNQPQHFGDGTRLSIL.

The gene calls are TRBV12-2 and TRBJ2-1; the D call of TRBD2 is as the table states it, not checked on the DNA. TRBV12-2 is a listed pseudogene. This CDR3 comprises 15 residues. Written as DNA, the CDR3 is TGTGCAAGCCAATTCATCGGGGGGGCGAGAAATGAGCAGTTCTTC. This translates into CASQFIGGARNEQFF.

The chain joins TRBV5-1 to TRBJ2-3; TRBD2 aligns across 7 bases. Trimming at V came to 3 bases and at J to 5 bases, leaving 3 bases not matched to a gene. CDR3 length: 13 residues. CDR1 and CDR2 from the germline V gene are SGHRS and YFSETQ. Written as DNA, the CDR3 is TGCGCCAGCAGCTCGTCTAGCGGAGATACGCAGTATTTT. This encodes CASSSSSGDTQYF.

The CDR3 DNA reads as TGTGCCACACACCCCGGGGACAGTATATCACCCCTCCACTTT. Its protein is CATHPGDSISPLHF. The chain links TRBV19 to TRBJ1-6; 7 nucleotides align to TRBD1. V shed 10 bases and J 10 bases; nucleotides not matched to a gene: 13. This CDR3 spans 14 amino acids. CDR1 LNHDA and CDR2 SQIVND come from the germline V gene (reference sequence). Using reference TRBV19 and TRBJ1-6 for the parts outside the CDR3, the full variable domain is DGGITQSPKYLFRKEGQNVTLSCEQNLNHDAMYWYRQDPGQGLRLIYYSQIVNDFQKGDIAEGYSVSREKKESFPLTVTSAQKNPTAFYLCATHPGDSISPLHFGNGTRLTVT.

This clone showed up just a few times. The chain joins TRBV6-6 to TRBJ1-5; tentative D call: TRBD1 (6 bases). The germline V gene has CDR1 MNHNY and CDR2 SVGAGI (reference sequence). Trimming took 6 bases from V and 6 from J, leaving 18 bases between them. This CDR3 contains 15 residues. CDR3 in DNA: TGTGCCAGCAGAGCACAGGGATTCTCGTCTCAGCCCCAGCATTTT. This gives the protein CASRAQGFSSQPQHF.

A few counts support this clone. CDR3 region: CASKQGPNDPYGYTF. DNA for the CDR3: TGTGCCAGCAAACAGGGGCCTAACGACCCCTATGGCTACACCTTC. This sequence joins TRBV5-6 and TRBJ1-2; 7 bases are a match to TRBD1. Germline CDR1 and CDR2: SGHDT and YYEEEE. The CDR3 extends over 15 amino acids. Losses at the gene ends were 6 bases for V and 4 bases for J; bases not matched to a gene: 12. The full variable domain, with the rest looked up from reference TRBV5-6 and TRBJ1-2, is DAGVTQSPTHLIKTRGQQVTLRCSPKSGHDTVSWYQQALGQGPQFIFQYYEEEERQRGNFPDRFSGHQFPNYSSELNVNALLLGDSALYLCASKQGPNDPYGYTFGSGTRLTVV.

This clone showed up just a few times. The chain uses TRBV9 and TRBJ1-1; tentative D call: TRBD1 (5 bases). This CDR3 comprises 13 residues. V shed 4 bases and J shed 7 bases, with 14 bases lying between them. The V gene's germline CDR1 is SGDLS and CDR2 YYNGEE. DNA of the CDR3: TGTGCCAGCAGCCGGGGGGGTGTAGGTGAAGCTTTCTTT. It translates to CASSRGGVGEAFF.